This T cell receptor beta chain was retrieved from a study of OX40 agonist ivuxolimab in advanced cancers. Across the study: Dosing consisted of intravenous ivuxolimab at 0.01 to 10 mg/kg every 2 weeks.

Clones were read by immunoSEQ multiplex PCR, and TCRdb kept only the in-frame ones, dropping some. Among under 70,000 clones, roughly 81% were seen once, and the ten largest hold 2% to 2.5%. In regard to this clone: Its antigen remains unidentified.

CDR3 size: 16 residues. Germline CDR1 is MDHEN and CDR2 is SYDVKM. Trimming took off 5 bases at V and 5 bases at J, with 21 bases between the two ends. On cycle 4 day 1 and cycle 7 day 1, as well as at baseline, blood was sampled. Study-wide results and limits: Circulating CD4+ and CD8+ T cells showed clonal expansion by week 6 at 0.1 to 3.0 mg/kg.

J is TRBJ2-5 and V is TRBV28, with unresolved D. The sample here was CD4+ or CD8+ T cells sorted from blood, taken in a trial of the OX40 agonist ivuxolimab. The TCR originated in an adult with an advanced solid tumor such as melanoma, head and neck, liver or kidney cancer. The CDR3 DNA reads TGTGCCAGCAGTGCGCTCCTGCGACTGCGATTCGAGACCCAGTACTTC. The encoded protein is CASSALLRLRFETQYF.